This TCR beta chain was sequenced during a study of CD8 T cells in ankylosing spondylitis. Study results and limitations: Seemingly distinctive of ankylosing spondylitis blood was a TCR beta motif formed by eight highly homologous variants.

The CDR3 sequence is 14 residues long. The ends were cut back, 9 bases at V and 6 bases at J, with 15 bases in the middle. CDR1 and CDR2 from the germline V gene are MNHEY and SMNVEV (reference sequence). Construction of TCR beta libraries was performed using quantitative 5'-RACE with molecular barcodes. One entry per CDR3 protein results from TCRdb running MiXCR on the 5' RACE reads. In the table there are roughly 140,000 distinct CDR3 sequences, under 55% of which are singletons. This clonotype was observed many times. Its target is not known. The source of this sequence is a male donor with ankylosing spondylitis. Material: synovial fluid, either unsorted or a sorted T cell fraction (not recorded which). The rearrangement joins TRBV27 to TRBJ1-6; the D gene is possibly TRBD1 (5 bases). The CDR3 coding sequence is TGTGCCAGTTGGCAGGGTGGCCTTAATTCACCCCTCCACTTT. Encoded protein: CASWQGGLNSPLHF.